Listed here is a single T cell receptor (beta chain). The antigen remains undetermined. This sample stems from a study of T cell responses to AZD1222 COVID-19 vaccine. Study-wide points: The donors showed a predominance of white British ancestry and of females, with possible underestimation of clonal diversity. Two AZD1222 doses significantly raised spike-specific TCR breadth and depth over controls. Regions 160-218 and 743-854 held dominance among vaccine-associated CD4 TCRs, which spanned spike. Without day 14 samples, only post-peak T cell repertoires were studied.

The method was immunoSEQ multiplex PCR; TCRdb's version includes in-frame clones alone and lacks a portion of them. Counted here are 130,000 or so clones, 70% to 90% occurring once; the ten biggest clones make up under 3.5%. CDR1 and CDR2 (germline): MNHEY, SVGAGI. V shed 2 bases and J shed 0 bases, with 11 bases lying between them. This CDR3 spans 16 amino acids. This chain links TRBV6-5 with TRBJ1-3; the D is unclear. The origin of this receptor is an adult in good health. The specimen was peripheral blood, collected on day 0 of AZD1222 vaccination. CDR3 loop: CASSYGMSGSGNTIYF. The DNA of the CDR3 is TGTGCCAGCAGTTACGGCATGTCGGGCTCTGGAAACACCATATATTTT.